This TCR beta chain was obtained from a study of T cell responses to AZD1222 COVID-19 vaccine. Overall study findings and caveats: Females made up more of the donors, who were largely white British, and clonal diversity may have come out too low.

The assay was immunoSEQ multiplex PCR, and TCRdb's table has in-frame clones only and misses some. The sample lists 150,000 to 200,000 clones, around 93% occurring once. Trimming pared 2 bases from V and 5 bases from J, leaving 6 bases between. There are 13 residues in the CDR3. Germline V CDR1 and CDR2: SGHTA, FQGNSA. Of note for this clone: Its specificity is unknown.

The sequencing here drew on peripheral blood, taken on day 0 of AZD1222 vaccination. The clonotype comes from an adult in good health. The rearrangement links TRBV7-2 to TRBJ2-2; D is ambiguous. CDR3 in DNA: TGTGCCAGCAGCTTATCAATTACCGGGGAGCTGTTTTTT. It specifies CASSLSITGELFF. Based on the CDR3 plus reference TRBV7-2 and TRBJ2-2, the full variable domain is GAGVSQSPSNKVTEKGKDVELRCDPISGHTALYWYRQSLGQGLEFLIYFQGNSAPDKSGLPSDRFSAERTGGSVSTLTIQRTQQEDSAVYLCASSLSITGELFFGEGSRLTVL.